Below are 28 T cell receptor beta chains sequenced from a single sample in a study of OX40 agonist ivuxolimab in advanced cancers. Profiled with immunoSEQ multiplex PCR; TCRdb holds only in-frame clones, not every one. The table has 130,000 or so clones, 90% seen once; the top ten hold about 1%. The specimen comprised CD4+ or CD8+ T cells sorted from blood, sampled in a trial of the OX40 agonist ivuxolimab. Receptor source: an adult with an advanced solid tumor such as melanoma, head and neck, liver or kidney cancer.

With respect to this clone: This sample includes further DNA sequences coding for the same CDR3. The chain recombines TRBV6-5 with TRBJ1-5; weak D call: TRBD1 (5 bases). Germline V gene sequence: CDR1 MNHEY, CDR2 SVGAGI. Trimming pared 4 bases from V and 7 bases from J, leaving 11 bases between. The CDR3 has 13 amino acids. CDR3: CASSSVGGQPQHF. CDR3 coding DNA: TGTGCCAGCAGTTCGGTGGGGGGGCAGCCCCAGCATTTT.

The gene calls are TRBV7-3 and TRBJ2-5, with 9 bases identical to TRBD2. Germline CDR1 is SGHTA and CDR2 is FQGTGA. The CDR3 is made up of 18 amino acids. V trimming: 1 base; J trimming: 4 bases; junction bases outside the gene matches: 13. For the CDR3, the DNA is TGTGCCAGCAGCTTAAGGAGGCGGGAGGGCCGGGTCGGAGAGACCCAGTACTTC. Protein: CASSLRRREGRVGETQYF.

V and J are TRBV5-1 and TRBJ1-2; maybe TRBD1 (6 bases). The CDR3 spans 13 residues. The germline V gene has CDR1 SGHRS and CDR2 YFSETQ. The ends were cut back, 3 bases at V and 6 bases at J, with 12 bases in the middle. CDR3 DNA sequence: TGCGCCAGCAGCTCAGGGGCAGGCAATGGCTACACCTTC. It encodes CASSSGAGNGYTF.

The chain carries TRBV5-1 and TRBJ2-1; TRBD2 matches at 11 bases. Germline lookup yields CDR1 SGHRS and CDR2 YFSETQ. The CDR3 loop spans 16 amino acids. Losses at the gene ends were 4 bases for V and 9 bases for J; bases not matched to a gene: 12. The DNA of the CDR3 is TGCGCCAGCAGCGACCTGACTAGCGGGAAGGTAGGTGAGCAGTTCTTC. It yields the protein CASSDLTSGKVGEQFF.

This clone has a handful of counts. The CDR3 DNA follows: TGTGCCAGCAGCCAAGACAGAAATCAGCCCCAGCATTTT. This translates into CASSQDRNQPQHF. The chain uses TRBV7-6 and TRBJ1-5; D possibly corresponds to TRBD1 (5 bases). The CDR3 has 13 amino acids. Germline loops: CDR1 SGHVS, CDR2 FNYEAQ. V lost 5 bases and J 4 bases, leaving 9 bases between the germline ends. The full variable domain, rest sourced from reference TRBV7-6 and TRBJ1-5, is GAGVSQSPRYKVTKRGQDVALRCDPISGHVSLYWYRQALGQGPEFLTYFNYEAQQDKSGLPNDRFSAERPEGSISTLTIQRTEQRDSAMYRCASSQDRNQPQHFGDGTRLSIL.

The chain has TRBV7-9 and TRBJ1-4; the D gene is possibly TRBD1 (5 bases). Between the trimmed V and J ends, which lost 5 bases and 8 bases, there was a span of 12 bases. In germline, CDR1 is SEHNR, CDR2 FQNEAQ (reference sequence). The CDR3 consists of 13 residues. CDR3 region: CASSRGVGEKLFF. CDR3 DNA: TGTGCCAGCAGCCGGGGGGTAGGAGAAAAACTGTTTTTT.

The chain carries TRBV5-4 and TRBJ1-2, with a possible D match to TRBD1 (6 bases). Per germline, CDR1 SGHNT and CDR2 YYREEE (reference sequence). V dropped 0 bases and J dropped 12 bases, with 15 bases sitting between them. This CDR3 comprises 13 residues. The CDR3 nucleotides read TGTGCCAGCAGCTTGGCGGGGGGCGCTAAAAACACCTTC. It yields the protein CASSLAGGAKNTF.

The rearrangement joins TRBV29-1 to TRBJ2-5, with D possibly matching TRBD1 (6 bases). V was pared by 3 bases and J by 0 bases, with 23 bases between. Germline V gives CDR1 SQVTM, CDR2 ANQGSEA. The CDR3 length is 18 residues. CDR3 coding DNA: TGCAGCGTTGAGCCAAAGCCGGTTGGACAGCGATACCAAGAGACCCAGTACTTC. It is translated as CSVEPKPVGQRYQETQYF.

The rearrangement joins TRBV12-5 to TRBJ2-1; D possibly corresponds to TRBD1 (6 bases). With 3 bases removed from V and 9 bases from J, the gap between germline ends came to 6 bases. Germline CDR1 and CDR2: LGHNT and FRNRAP. The CDR3 is made up of 11 amino acids. Here the CDR3 DNA reads TGTGCTAGTGGTTTCAGGGGTGAGCAGTTCTTC. It encodes CASGFRGEQFF.

The rearrangement links TRBV5-1 to TRBJ1-5, with D unresolved. In germline, CDR1 is SGHRS, CDR2 YFSETQ. Trimming removed 0 bases at V and 5 bases at J, with 15 bases between. CDR3 length: 16 amino acids. The CDR3 region has the DNA TGCGCCAGCAGCTTGGATGGTGGCAGTACCTATCAGCCCCAGCATTTT. Amino acids: CASSLDGGSTYQPQHF.

The chain employs TRBV6-1 and TRBJ1-2; D is uncertain. The CDR3 spans 12 residues. CDR1 MNHNS and CDR2 SASEGT come from the germline V gene. Trimming stripped 6 bases from V and 3 bases from J, with 8 bases between. The CDR3 DNA reads TGTGCCAGCAGCGGCGAGTACTATGGCTACACCTTC. It codes for CASSGEYYGYTF.

The chain is built from TRBV10-2 and TRBJ2-4, with TRBD2 as a possible D gene (5 bases). The V gene's germline CDR1 is WSHSY and CDR2 SAAADI. This CDR3 contains 16 residues. Trimming cost V 8 bases and J 0 bases, with 17 bases left between them. The CDR3 DNA is TGCGCCAGCCGGGAAACAACAGCTCTAGCCAAAAACATTCAGTACTTC. Protein sequence: CASRETTALAKNIQYF.

The chain couples TRBV21-1 to TRBJ2-7; TRBD2 was called by the table and not checked on the DNA. TRBV21-1 is given as a pseudogene. The CDR3 totals 15 residues. CDR3: CASSSAGIRIYEQYF. The CDR3 DNA sequence: TGTGCCAGCAGCTCCGCGGGGATAAGAATCTACGAGCAGTACTTC.

The chain recombines TRBV27 with TRBJ1-2; 9 nucleotides line up with TRBD1. V dropped 2 bases and J dropped 1; count of bases not matched to a gene: 2. Germline V lookup: CDR1 MNHEY, CDR2 SMNVEV (reference sequence). This CDR3 spans 15 amino acids. The CDR3 bases are TGTGCCAGCAGTTTAACGGGACAGGGTAACTATGGCTACACCTTC. This translates into CASSLTGQGNYGYTF.

V gene TRBV4-1 combines with J gene TRBJ2-7, with 9 positions matching TRBD2. Germline V gene lookup returns CDR1 MGHRA and CDR2 YSYEKL. The CDR3 loop spans 15 amino acids. Losses at the gene ends were 0 bases for V and 7 bases for J; bases not matched to a gene: 7. The CDR3: CASSQEIAGAREQYF. CDR3 sequence (DNA): TGCGCCAGCAGCCAAGAGATAGCGGGAGCTCGAGAGCAGTACTTC.

This clone was recorded a few times. This chain links TRBV9 with TRBJ1-3, with unresolved D. Trimming pared 3 bases from V and 0 bases from J, leaving 7 bases between. The CDR3 has 14 residues. The V gene's germline CDR1 is SGDLS and CDR2 YYNGEE. The CDR3 DNA reads as TGTGCCAGCAGCGCTACTAGCTCTGGAAACACCATATATTTT. Its translation: CASSATSSGNTIYF.

This clone was seen once. Other nucleotide sequences from this sample produce the same CDR3. The chain has TRBV7-6 and TRBJ1-4; 8 nucleotides agree with TRBD1. This CDR3 has 14 amino acids. CDR1 and CDR2 from the germline V gene are SGHVS and FNYEAQ. After removal of 6 bases from V and 8 bases from J, the junction contained 8 bases not matched to a gene. In nucleotides, the CDR3 is TGTGCCAGCAGTTTAAGGACAGGGAGCGAAAAACTGTTTTTT. Translated: CASSLRTGSEKLFF.

The genes are TRBV28 and TRBJ2-7; D may be TRBD1 or TRBD2 (7 bases each). The CDR3 contains 15 residues. Germline CDR1 reads MDHEN; CDR2 reads SYDVKM. V was trimmed by 3 bases and J by 4 bases, leaving 16 bases between them. Here the CDR3 DNA reads TGTGCCAGCAGTTTTCCCCAGGGGGGGGAGTACGAGCAGTACTTC. Its translation is CASSFPQGGEYEQYF.

The chain joins TRBV5-5 to TRBJ2-5, with 7 bases matching TRBD1. Germline CDR1 reads SGHKS; CDR2 reads YYEKEE (reference sequence). The CDR3 spans 14 residues. V lost 3 bases and J lost 2; bases outside the gene matches: 4. CDR3 coding DNA: TGTGCCAGCAGCTGGGGGACAGAACAAGAGACCCAGTACTTC. Its protein is CASSWGTEQETQYF.

J is TRBJ2-7 and V is TRBV30, with TRBD1 matching 9 bases. Germline V gives CDR1 GTSNPN, CDR2 SVGIG (reference sequence). The CDR3 runs 15 residues. V lost 0 bases, J lost 3 bases, and 6 bases stayed unmatched. CDR3 residues: CAWSVRTGAIYEQYF. The CDR3 coding sequence is TGTGCCTGGAGTGTCCGGACAGGGGCGATCTACGAGCAGTACTTC.

This chain links TRBV7-2 with TRBJ1-5; unclear D gene. V was trimmed by 2 bases and J by 4 bases, leaving 6 bases between them. CDR3 size: 13 residues. Germline CDR1 reads SGHTA; CDR2 reads FQGNSA. The CDR3 sequence: CASSLTGNQPQHF. As DNA, the CDR3 is TGTGCCAGCAGCTTAACGGGGAATCAGCCCCAGCATTTT. Drawing the rest from reference TRBV7-2 and TRBJ1-5, the complete variable domain is GAGVSQSPSNKVTEKGKDVELRCDPISGHTALYWYRQSLGQGLEFLIYFQGNSAPDKSGLPSDRFSAERTGGSVSTLTIQRTQQEDSAVYLCASSLTGNQPQHFGDGTRLSIL.

J is TRBJ1-2 and V is TRBV4-1; TRBD1 matches at 10 bases. The V and J ends lost 3 bases and 7 bases, in that order; junction bases with no gene match: 11. Germline V gives CDR1 MGHRA, CDR2 YSYEKL. CDR3 size: 16 residues. The CDR3 sequence: CASSQNPADRGSGYTF. CDR3 nucleotide sequence: TGCGCCAGCAGCCAGAACCCGGCGGACAGGGGGTCTGGCTACACCTTC.

The chain uses TRBV20-1 and TRBJ2-1; maybe TRBD2 (5 bases). The CDR3 covers 10 residues. The V and J ends lost 6 bases and 10 bases respectively, with 10 bases between them. Germline V gene data show CDR1 as DFQATT and CDR2 as SNEGSKA (reference sequence). The CDR3 protein is CSAAVREQFF. As DNA, the CDR3 is TGCAGTGCAGCGGTTAGAGAGCAGTTCTTC.

The V gene is TRBV7-2, the J gene TRBJ1-4; a possible D gene is TRBD1 (5 bases). The CDR3 length is 15 residues. Germline values: CDR1 SGHTA, CDR2 FQGNSA. Trimming removed 3 bases at V and 6 bases at J, with 14 bases between. The CDR3 region is CASSFRDLTDEKLFF. CDR3 nucleotides: TGTGCCAGCAGCTTCCGGGACCTCACGGATGAAAAACTGTTTTTT.

The chain carries TRBV7-9 and TRBJ1-1, with D unresolved. The CDR3 sequence is 15 residues long. V gave up 5 bases and J gave up 1 base, with 14 bases separating them. Germline V lookup: CDR1 SEHNR, CDR2 FQNEAQ (reference sequence). The CDR3 coding sequence is TGTGCCAGCAGCCCCCCCTACGAGCCGAACACTGAAGCTTTCTTT. As protein: CASSPPYEPNTEAFF.

The rearrangement joins TRBV9 to TRBJ2-7; 13 bases map to TRBD2. Trimming at V came to 0 bases and at J to 2 bases, leaving 8 bases not matched to a gene. CDR1 is SGDLS and CDR2 is YYNGEE in the germline V gene. This CDR3 is built from 18 residues. The CDR3 region has the DNA TGTGCCAGCAGCGTAGGCCCTCCACTAGCGGGGGGGGCCTACGAGCAGTACTTC. Protein: CASSVGPPLAGGAYEQYF.

This clone was seen only a few times. J is TRBJ1-2 and V is TRBV28, with 9 positions matching TRBD1. The CDR3 totals 13 residues. Germline V gives CDR1 MDHEN, CDR2 SYDVKM. V lost 5 bases to trimming and J lost 8 bases; unmatched junction nucleotides: 6. Written as DNA, the CDR3 is TGTGCCAGCAGTCCCGGGACAGGGTTAGGCTACACCTTC. Protein product: CASSPGTGLGYTF.

The V call is TRBV6-5, the J call TRBJ1-1; TRBD1 is a possible D gene (6 bases). The V end lost 0 bases, the J end lost 7 bases, and 15 bases lay between the germline ends. Germline V gives CDR1 MNHEY, CDR2 SVGAGI. This CDR3 region has 15 residues. The CDR3 DNA is TGTGCCAGCAGTTACTCGCAAAGGGACACGGTTGAAGCTTTCTTT. It is translated as CASSYSQRDTVEAFF.